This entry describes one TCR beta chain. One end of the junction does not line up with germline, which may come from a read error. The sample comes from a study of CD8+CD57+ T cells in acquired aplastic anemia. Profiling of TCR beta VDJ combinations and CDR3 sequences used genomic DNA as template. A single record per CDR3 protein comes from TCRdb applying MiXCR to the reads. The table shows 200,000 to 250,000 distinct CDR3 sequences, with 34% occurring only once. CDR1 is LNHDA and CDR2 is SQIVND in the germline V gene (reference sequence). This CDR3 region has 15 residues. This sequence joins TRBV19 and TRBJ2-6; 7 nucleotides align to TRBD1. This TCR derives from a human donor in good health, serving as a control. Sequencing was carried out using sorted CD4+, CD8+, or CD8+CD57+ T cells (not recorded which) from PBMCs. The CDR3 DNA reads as TGTGCCAGTAGTATGGAGAAGTCAGGGGGCAACGTCCTGACTTTC. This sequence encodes CASSMEKSGGNVLTF.